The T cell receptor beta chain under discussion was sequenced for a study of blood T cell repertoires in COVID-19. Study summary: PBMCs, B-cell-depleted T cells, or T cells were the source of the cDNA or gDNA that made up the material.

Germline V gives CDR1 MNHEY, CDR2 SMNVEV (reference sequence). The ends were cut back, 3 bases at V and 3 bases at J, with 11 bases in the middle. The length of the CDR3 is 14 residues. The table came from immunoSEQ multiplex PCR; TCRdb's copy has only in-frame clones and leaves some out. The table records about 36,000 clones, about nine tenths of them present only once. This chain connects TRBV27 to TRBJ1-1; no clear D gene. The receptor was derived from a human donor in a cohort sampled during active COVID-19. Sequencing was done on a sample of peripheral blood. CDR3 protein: CASSFRQWDTEAFF. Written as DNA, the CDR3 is TGTGCCAGCAGTTTCCGACAATGGGACACTGAAGCTTTCTTT.